Below are 3 T cell receptor beta chains sequenced from a single sample in a study of beta chain features in type 1 diabetes. Reverse transcription of all isolated RNA meant that expressed TCRB transcripts were sequenced. The protocol was immunoSEQ multiplex PCR, while the TCRdb copy is restricted to in-frame clones and leaves out a portion. The data show 300,000 to 450,000 clones, with approximately 12% seen just once and roughly 0.0097% held by the top ten. Antigens for these TCRs are unknown. The study's findings and limits: Among patients with Type 1 diabetes, TCRB CDR3s were moderately but significantly shorter in every one of the four CD4+ subsets.

What was sequenced was naive CD4+ T cells from blood. These receptors originate from a woman under 30 with type 1 diabetes.

The V call is TRBV30, the J call TRBJ2-3, with TRBD1 identical over 10 bases. The germline V gene has CDR1 GTSNPN and CDR2 SVGIG (reference sequence). The CDR3 sequence is 12 residues long. Germline trimming cut 8 bases from V and 6 bases from J; bases unmatched to any gene: 5. CDR3 in amino acids: CAGTGVSDTQYF. The CDR3 DNA reads as TGTGCCGGGACAGGGGTGTCGGATACGCAGTATTTT.

This clone was counted a few times. The genes are TRBV10-3 and TRBJ1-2, with D perhaps TRBD1 (5 bases). V shed 3 bases and J shed 0 bases, with 8 bases lying between them. Germline-derived CDR1 and CDR2 are ENHRY and SYGVKD. The CDR3 runs 14 residues. The CDR3 DNA follows: TGTGCCATCAGTGACTCAGGGCCTAACTATGGCTACACCTTC. It is translated as CAISDSGPNYGYTF.

This clone was seen a handful of times. The chain combines TRBV9 with TRBJ1-6, with 10 bases lining up with TRBD1. Germline V CDR1 and CDR2: SGDLS, YYNGEE. CDR3 length equals 17 residues. V shed 3 bases and J 7 bases; nucleotides not matched to a gene: 10. The CDR3 DNA sequence: TGTGCCAGCAGCGGAGGCCCGGGACAGGGGTCCAATTCACCCCTCCACTTT. The encoded protein is CASSGGPGQGSNSPLHF.